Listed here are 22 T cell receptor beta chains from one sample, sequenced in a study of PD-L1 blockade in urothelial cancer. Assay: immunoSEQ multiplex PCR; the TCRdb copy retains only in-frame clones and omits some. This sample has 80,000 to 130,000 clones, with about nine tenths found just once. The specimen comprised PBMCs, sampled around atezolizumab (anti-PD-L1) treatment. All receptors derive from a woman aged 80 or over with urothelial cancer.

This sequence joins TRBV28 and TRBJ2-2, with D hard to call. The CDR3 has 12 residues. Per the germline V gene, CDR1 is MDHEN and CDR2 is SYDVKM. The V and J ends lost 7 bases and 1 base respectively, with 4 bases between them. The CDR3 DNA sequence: TGTGCCAGCATTCAGAACACCGGGGAGCTGTTTTTT. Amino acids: CASIQNTGELFF. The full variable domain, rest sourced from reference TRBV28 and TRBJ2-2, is DVKVTQSSRYLVKRTGEKVFLECVQDMDHENMFWYRQDPGLGLRLIYFSYDVKMKEKGDIPEGYSVSREKKERFSLILESASTNQTSMYLCASIQNTGELFFGEGSRLTVL.

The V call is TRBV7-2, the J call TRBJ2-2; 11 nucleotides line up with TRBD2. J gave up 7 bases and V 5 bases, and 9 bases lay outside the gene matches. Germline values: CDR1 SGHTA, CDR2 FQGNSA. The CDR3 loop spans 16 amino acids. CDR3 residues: CASSLLGLAVRGELFF. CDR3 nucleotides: TGTGCCAGCAGCCTACTGGGACTAGCGGTCCGCGGGGAGCTGTTTTTT. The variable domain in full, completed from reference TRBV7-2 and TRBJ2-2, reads GAGVSQSPSNKVTEKGKDVELRCDPISGHTALYWYRQSLGQGLEFLIYFQGNSAPDKSGLPSDRFSAERTGGSVSTLTIQRTQQEDSAVYLCASSLLGLAVRGELFFGEGSRLTVL.

The CDR3 nucleotides are TGTGCCAGCTGGAACGACAGTTATAGCAATCAGCCCCAGCATTTT. Translation gives CASWNDSYSNQPQHF. This chain links TRBV19 with TRBJ1-5; tentatively, D is TRBD1 (5 bases). CDR3 length: 15 amino acids. CDR1 and CDR2 from the germline V gene are LNHDA and SQIVND (reference sequence). V was shortened by 9 bases and J by 0 bases, with 15 bases between the two germline ends.

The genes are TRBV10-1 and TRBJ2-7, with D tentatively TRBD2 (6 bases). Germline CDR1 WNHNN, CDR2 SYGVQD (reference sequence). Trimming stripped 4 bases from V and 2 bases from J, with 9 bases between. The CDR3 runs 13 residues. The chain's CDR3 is CASSGTTTYEQYF. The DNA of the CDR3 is TGCGCCAGCAGTGGGACTACCACCTACGAGCAGTACTTC.

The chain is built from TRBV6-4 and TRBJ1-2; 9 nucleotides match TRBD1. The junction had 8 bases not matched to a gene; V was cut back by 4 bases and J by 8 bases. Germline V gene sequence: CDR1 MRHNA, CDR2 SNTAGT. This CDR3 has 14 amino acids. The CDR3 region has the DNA TGTGCCAGCAGTGTCTCACAGGGGGCACAGGGCTACACCTTC. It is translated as CASSVSQGAQGYTF.

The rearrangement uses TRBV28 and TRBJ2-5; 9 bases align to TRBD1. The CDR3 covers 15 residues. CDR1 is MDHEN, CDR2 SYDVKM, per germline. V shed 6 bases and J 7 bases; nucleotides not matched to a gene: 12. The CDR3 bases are TGTGCCAGCAGCAGCAACAGGGGGCGAGGTGTGACCCAGTACTTC. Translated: CASSSNRGRGVTQYF.

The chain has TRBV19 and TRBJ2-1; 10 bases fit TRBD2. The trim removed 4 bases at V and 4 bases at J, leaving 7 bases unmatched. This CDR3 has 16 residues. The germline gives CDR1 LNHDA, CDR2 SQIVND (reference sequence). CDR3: CASSNGAGGPYNEQFF. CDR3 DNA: TGTGCCAGTAGTAATGGAGCGGGAGGGCCTTACAATGAGCAGTTCTTC.

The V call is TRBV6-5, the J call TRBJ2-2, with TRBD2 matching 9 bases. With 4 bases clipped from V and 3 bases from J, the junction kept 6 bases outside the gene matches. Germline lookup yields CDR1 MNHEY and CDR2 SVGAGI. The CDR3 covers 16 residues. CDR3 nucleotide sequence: TGTGCCAGCAGTTTGGTAGCGGGAGCCTACACCGGGGAGCTGTTTTTT. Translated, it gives CASSLVAGAYTGELFF.

CDR3 sequence: CASSVGRGPLGNEQFF. The CDR3 region has the DNA TGTGCCAGCAGCGTAGGGCGGGGGCCTCTGGGGAATGAGCAGTTCTTC. V gene TRBV9 combines with J gene TRBJ2-1; D might be TRBD2 (7 bases). Trimming removed 0 bases from V and 7 bases from J, with 17 bases in between. CDR3 size: 16 residues. Germline CDR1 is SGDLS and CDR2 is YYNGEE.

Here the CDR3 reads CASALLGAETQYF. CDR3 DNA: TGTGCCAGCGCCCTATTAGGGGCGGAGACCCAGTACTTC. The genes are TRBV5-4 and TRBJ2-5, with a tentative D call TRBD1 (5 bases). CDR3 length equals 13 residues. With 7 bases removed from V and 5 bases from J, the gap between germline ends came to 15 bases. Per germline, CDR1 SGHNT and CDR2 YYREEE (reference sequence).

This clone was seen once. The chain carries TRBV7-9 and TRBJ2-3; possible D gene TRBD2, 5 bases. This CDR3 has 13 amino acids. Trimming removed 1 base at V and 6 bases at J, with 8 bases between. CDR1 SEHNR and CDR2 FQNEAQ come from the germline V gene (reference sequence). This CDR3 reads CASSLVGSDTQYF. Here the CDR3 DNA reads TGTGCCAGCAGCTTAGTGGGGAGCGATACGCAGTATTTT.

CDR3 protein: CASSFGGTDNEKLFF. Written as DNA, the CDR3 is TGTGCCAGCAGTTTTGGGGGGACAGACAATGAAAAACTGTTTTTT. The chain combines TRBV27 with TRBJ1-4, with 7 bases that match TRBD1. This CDR3 has 15 residues. CDR1 is MNHEY and CDR2 is SMNVEV in the germline V gene (reference sequence). The V gene end was trimmed by 3 bases and the J gene end by 5 bases; junction bases not matched to a gene: 6.

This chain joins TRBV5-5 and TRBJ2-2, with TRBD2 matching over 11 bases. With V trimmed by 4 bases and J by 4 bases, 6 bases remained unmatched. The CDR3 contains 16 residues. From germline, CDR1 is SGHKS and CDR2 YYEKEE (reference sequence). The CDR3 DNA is TGTGCCAGCAGCCTGACTAGCGGGACAATCACCGGGGAGCTGTTTTTT. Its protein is CASSLTSGTITGELFF. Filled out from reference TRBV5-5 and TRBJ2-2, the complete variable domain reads DAGVTQSPTHLIKTRGQQVTLRCSPISGHKSVSWYQQVLGQGPQFIFQYYEKEERGRGNFPDRFSARQFPNYSSELNVNALLLGDSALYLCASSLTSGTITGELFFGEGSRLTVL.

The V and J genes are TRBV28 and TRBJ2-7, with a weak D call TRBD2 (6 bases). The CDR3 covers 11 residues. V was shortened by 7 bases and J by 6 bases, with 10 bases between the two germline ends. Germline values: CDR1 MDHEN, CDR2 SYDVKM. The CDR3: CASTGRGEQYF. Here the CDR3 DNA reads TGTGCCAGCACCGGGAGAGGCGAGCAGTACTTC.

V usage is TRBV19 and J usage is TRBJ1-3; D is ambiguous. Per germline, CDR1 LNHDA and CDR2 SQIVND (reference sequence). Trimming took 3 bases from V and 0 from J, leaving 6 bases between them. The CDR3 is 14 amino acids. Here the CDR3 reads CASSIGDSGNTIYF. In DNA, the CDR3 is TGTGCCAGTAGTATCGGGGACTCTGGAAACACCATATATTTT.

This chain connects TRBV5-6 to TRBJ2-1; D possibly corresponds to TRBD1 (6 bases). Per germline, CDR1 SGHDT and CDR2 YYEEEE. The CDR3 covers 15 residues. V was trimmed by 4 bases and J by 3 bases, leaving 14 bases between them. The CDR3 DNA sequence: TGTGCCAGCAGCACAGTGGGGACAAACTACAATGAGCAGTTCTTC. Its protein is CASSTVGTNYNEQFF.

CDR3 DNA: TGTGCCTGGAAGGGGGGGGCTGAAGCTTTCTTT. Protein product: CAWKGGAEAFF. The chain has TRBV30 and TRBJ1-1; the D gene is possibly TRBD1 (6 bases). V was cut by 4 bases and J by 6 bases, with 9 bases left in between. CDR1 GTSNPN and CDR2 SVGIG come from the germline V gene (reference sequence). The CDR3 is 11 amino acids. The whole variable domain, filled in from reference TRBV30 and TRBJ1-1, reads SQTIHQWPATLVQPVGSPLSLECTVEGTSNPNLYWYRQAAGRGLQLLFYSVGIGQISSEVPQNLSASRPQDRQFILSSKKLLLSDSGFYLCAWKGGAEAFFGQGTRLTVV.

CDR3 protein: CASSADRGLGNTEAFF. In DNA form, the CDR3 reads TGCGCCAGCAGTGCGGACAGGGGGCTGGGGAACACTGAAGCTTTCTTT. V is TRBV5-1 and J is TRBJ1-1, with 11 bases lining up with TRBD1. The ends lost 5 bases at V and 1 base at J; junction bases unmatched: 7. This CDR3 contains 16 residues. Germline-derived CDR1 and CDR2 are SGHRS and YFSETQ. Drawing the rest from reference TRBV5-1 and TRBJ1-1, the complete variable domain is KAGVTQTPRYLIKTRGQQVTLSCSPISGHRSVSWYQQTPGQGLQFLFEYFSETQRNKGNFPGRFSGRQFSNSRSEMNVSTLELGDSALYLCASSADRGLGNTEAFFGQGTRLTVV.

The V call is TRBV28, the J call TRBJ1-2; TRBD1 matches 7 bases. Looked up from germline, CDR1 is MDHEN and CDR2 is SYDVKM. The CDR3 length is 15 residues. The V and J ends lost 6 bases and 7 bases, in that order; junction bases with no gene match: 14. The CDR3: CASSQGQNLVRGYTF. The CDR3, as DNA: TGTGCCAGCAGCCAGGGACAGAACCTGGTGCGTGGCTACACCTTC.

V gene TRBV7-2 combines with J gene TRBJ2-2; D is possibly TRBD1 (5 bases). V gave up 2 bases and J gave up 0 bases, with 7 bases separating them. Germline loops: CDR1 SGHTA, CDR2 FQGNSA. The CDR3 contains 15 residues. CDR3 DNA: TGTGCCAGCAGCTTATCACAGGCGAACACCGGGGAGCTGTTTTTT. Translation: CASSLSQANTGELFF. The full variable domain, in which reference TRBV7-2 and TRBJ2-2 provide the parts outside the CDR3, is GAGVSQSPSNKVTEKGKDVELRCDPISGHTALYWYRQSLGQGLEFLIYFQGNSAPDKSGLPSDRFSAERTGGSVSTLTIQRTQQEDSAVYLCASSLSQANTGELFFGEGSRLTVL.

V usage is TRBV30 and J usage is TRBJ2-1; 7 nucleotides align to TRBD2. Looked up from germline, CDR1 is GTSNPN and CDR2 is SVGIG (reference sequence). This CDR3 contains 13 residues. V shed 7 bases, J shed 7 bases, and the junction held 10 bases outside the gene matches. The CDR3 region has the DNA TGTGCCTATAGCGGGTTGGTCAAGAATGAGCAGTTCTTC. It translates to CAYSGLVKNEQFF.

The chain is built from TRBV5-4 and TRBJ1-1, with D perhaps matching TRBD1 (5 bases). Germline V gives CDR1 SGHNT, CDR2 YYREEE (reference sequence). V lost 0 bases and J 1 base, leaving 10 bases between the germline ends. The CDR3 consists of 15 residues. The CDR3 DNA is TGTGCCAGCAGCTTGGGCGGAGGGACGAACACTGAAGCTTTCTTT. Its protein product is CASSLGGGTNTEAFF.